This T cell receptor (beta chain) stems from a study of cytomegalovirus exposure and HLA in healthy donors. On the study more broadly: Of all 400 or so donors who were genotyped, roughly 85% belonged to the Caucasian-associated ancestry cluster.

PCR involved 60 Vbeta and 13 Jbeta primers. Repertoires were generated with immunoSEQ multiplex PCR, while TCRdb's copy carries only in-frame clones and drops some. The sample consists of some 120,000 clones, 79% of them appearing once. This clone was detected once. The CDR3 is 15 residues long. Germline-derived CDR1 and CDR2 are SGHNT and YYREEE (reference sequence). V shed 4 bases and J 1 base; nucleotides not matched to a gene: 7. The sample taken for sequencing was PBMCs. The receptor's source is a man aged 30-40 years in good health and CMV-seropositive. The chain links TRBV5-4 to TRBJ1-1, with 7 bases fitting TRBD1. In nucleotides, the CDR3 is TGTGCCAGCAGCAGAAACAGGGGATCGAACACTGAAGCTTTCTTT. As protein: CASSRNRGSNTEAFF. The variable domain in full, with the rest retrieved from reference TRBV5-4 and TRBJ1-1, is ETGVTQSPTHLIKTRGQQVTLRCSSQSGHNTVSWYQQALGQGPQFIFQYYREEENGRGNFPPRFSGLQFPNYSSELNVNALELDDSALYLCASSRNRGSNTEAFFGQGTRLTVV.